This entry lists 15 T cell receptor beta chains sequenced from one sample in a study of tumor and adjacent non-tumor tissue in lung cancer. No cell sorting was done before RNA was extracted from the tissue. A modified ARM-PCR protocol with three rounds of nested PCR amplified TCRbeta. Each CDR3 protein gets one entry after TCRdb re-called the multiplex PCR reads with MiXCR. The data show under 250,000 distinct CDR3 sequences, with roughly 70% seen just once and roughly 24% held by the top ten. Sequencing was performed on lung tumor tissue. The receptors originated from a man aged 55 to 69 with non-small cell lung cancer.

The genes are TRBV4-3 and TRBJ2-7; D unresolved. Germline CDR1 LGHNA, CDR2 YSLEER. V was trimmed by 2 bases and J by 5 bases, leaving 19 bases between them. CDR3 length: 16 residues. In nucleotides, the CDR3 is TGCGCCAGCAGCCAATATCTCTGGGATGAGAACAACGAGCAGTACTTC. This gives the protein CASSQYLWDENNEQYF.

The sample holds many counts of this clonotype. The chain combines TRBV4-2 with TRBJ2-3; 8 bases are a match to TRBD2. The CDR3 extends over 16 amino acids. Trimming at V came to 1 base and at J to 5 bases, leaving 8 bases not matched to a gene. The germline gives CDR1 LGHNA, CDR2 YNFKEQ. The CDR3 DNA reads as TGTGCCAGCAGCCAAGTGGATACGGGGGGGGGAGATACGCAGTATTTT. Translated, it gives CASSQVDTGGGDTQYF.

This chain uses TRBV6-5 with TRBJ1-5, with 7 bases identical to TRBD1. With 0 bases clipped from V and 11 bases from J, the junction kept 13 bases outside the gene matches. The CDR3 contains 16 residues. Germline CDR1 and CDR2: MNHEY and SVGAGI. The CDR3 bases are TGTGCCAGCAGTTACTCGTCAGGGGGGACCCGATTCTCCCAGCATTTT. As protein: CASSYSSGGTRFSQHF.

V gene TRBV4-3 combines with J gene TRBJ2-3; 9 bases fit TRBD2. CDR1 is LGHNA, CDR2 YSLEER, per germline. V was clipped by 3 bases and J by 2 bases; unmatched bases: 3. The CDR3 length is 15 residues. The CDR3 DNA is TGCGCCAGCAGCCAGGCGGGGGGGGCCACAGATACGCAGTATTTT. Amino acids: CASSQAGGATDTQYF.

The chain combines TRBV29-1 with TRBJ1-4; no clear D. The CDR3 runs 14 residues. V gave up 5 bases and J gave up 3 bases, with 13 bases separating them. Per germline, CDR1 SQVTM and CDR2 ANQGSEA. CDR3 sequence (DNA): TGCAGCGTTCGGTCCTGCTCGTCTAATGAAAAACTGTTTTTT. Its protein product is CSVRSCSSNEKLFF.

A word on this clonotype: At one boundary the junction diverges from the germline segment, which might be a read error. V is TRBV10-3 and J is TRBJ2-6; TRBD1 agrees at 9 bases. The germline CDR1 and CDR2 sequences are ENHRY and SYGVKD. This CDR3 is 17 amino acids long. CDR3 loop: CAIRDRGLISGTNVLAF. The CDR3 DNA follows: TGTGCCATCAGGGACAGGGGACTAATCTCTGGGACCAACGTCCTGGCTTTC.

This clonotype was observed at least ten times. The rearrangement joins TRBV20-1 to TRBJ2-3; D remains ambiguous. The CDR3 covers 13 residues. Trimming shortened V by 0 bases and J by 6 bases, and 10 bases separated the two germline ends. Germline CDR1 and CDR2: DFQATT and SNEGSKA (reference sequence). This chain's CDR3 is CSAREPLGDTQYF. CDR3 coding DNA: TGCAGTGCTAGAGAGCCTCTGGGGGATACGCAGTATTTT.

On this clonotype: It is likely a read error, because the conserved phenylalanine at the end of the CDR3 is missing. The DNA is omitted, as the CDR3 cannot be located on it reliably, and the CDR3 follows TCRdb's listing. V usage is TRBV29-1 and J usage is TRBJ2-1; TRBD2 was called by the table and not checked on the DNA. Germline V CDR1 and CDR2: SQVTM, ANQGSEA. Ends included, the CDR3 has 15 residues. The CDR3 spells CSASSSLTRRNEHFL.

The CDR3 reads CASSQSISRSPYEQYF. CDR3 DNA sequence: TGCGCCAGCAGCCAGTCGATCAGCAGGAGTCCCTACGAGCAGTACTTC. V usage is TRBV4-1 and J usage is TRBJ2-7; unclear D gene. Germline values: CDR1 MGHRA, CDR2 YSYEKL. This CDR3 contains 16 residues. Between the trimmed V and J ends, which lost 3 bases and 2 bases, there was a span of 17 bases.

In regard to this clonotype: A much larger clone differs by one base, so this may be a read error. Here the CDR3 DNA reads TGTGCCAGCAGTTTCGGACCCAGCCCCTACTACCCCTTC. It translates to CASSFGPSPYYPF. V usage is TRBV12-3 or TRBV12-4 and J usage is TRBJ1-2; D remains ambiguous. The CDR3 runs 13 residues.

With respect to this clonotype: A read error may explain this, as a much larger clone is one base away. This rearrangement joins TRBV12-3 or TRBV12-4 to TRBJ2-5; D is possibly TRBD2 (5 bases). The CDR3 loop spans 15 amino acids. DNA for the CDR3: TGTGGCAGCAGTTTGGGAGCTGGTAGCAGCGAGACCCAGTACTTC. Its translation is CGSSLGAGSSETQYF.

This clonotype was observed a handful of times. The chain has TRBV6-2 or TRBV6-3 and TRBJ1-4, with D unclear. The CDR3 is 18 residues long. V lost 6 bases and J 8 bases, leaving 28 bases between the germline ends. Germline V gene lookup returns CDR1 MNHEY and CDR2 SVGEGT. The CDR3 is CASRHPVFSSGLREKLFF. The CDR3 DNA reads as TGTGCCAGCAGGCACCCGGTTTTTAGCTCGGGCCTTCGCGAAAAACTGTTTTTT.

The rearrangement uses TRBV5-4 and TRBJ2-7; D may match TRBD1 or TRBD2 (5 bases each). Germline CDR1 reads SGHNT; CDR2 reads YYREEE (reference sequence). Trimming left V 1 base short and J 0 bases short, with 14 bases between. The CDR3 covers 16 residues. The CDR3 region has the DNA TGTGCCAGCAGCTTGACCGGGACCAGCGTCTCCTACGAGCAGTACTTC. Translating gives CASSLTGTSVSYEQYF.

A word on this clonotype: A much larger clone lies one base from this, so it may be a read error. The rearrangement uses TRBV20-1 and TRBJ1-5; possibly TRBD1 for D (6 bases). Deletions cut 4 bases from V and 4 bases from J, with 14 bases between. The CDR3 is 14 residues long. CDR1 is DFQATT, CDR2 SNEGSKA, per germline (reference sequence). CDR3 coding DNA: TGCAGTGCTAAAGCGGGACAAGTTAATCAGCCCCAGCATTTT. This encodes CSAKAGQVNQPQHF.

Remarks on this clonotype: This sequence may be a read error, since a much larger clone differs from it by one base. The rearrangement joins TRBV12-5 to TRBJ2-5; D unresolved. This CDR3 has 15 residues. CDR1 and CDR2 from the germline V gene are LGHNT and FRNRAP. Trimming stripped 3 bases from V and 5 bases from J, with 16 bases between. The CDR3 loop reads CASGFLVVLAETQYF. CDR3 nucleotide sequence: TGTGCTAGTGGTTTCCTTGTGGTCTTGGCGGAGACCCAGTACTTC.